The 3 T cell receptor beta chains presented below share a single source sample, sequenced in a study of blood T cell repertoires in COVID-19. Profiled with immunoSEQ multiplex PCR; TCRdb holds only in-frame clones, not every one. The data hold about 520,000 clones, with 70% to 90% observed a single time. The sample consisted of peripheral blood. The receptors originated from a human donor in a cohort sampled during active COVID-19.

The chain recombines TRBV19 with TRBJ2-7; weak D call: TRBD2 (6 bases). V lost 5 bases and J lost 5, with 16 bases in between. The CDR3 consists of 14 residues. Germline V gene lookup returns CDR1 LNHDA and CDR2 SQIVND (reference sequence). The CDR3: CASSRSGVRNEQYF. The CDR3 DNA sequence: TGTGCCAGTAGTCGGTCGGGAGTAAGAAACGAGCAGTACTTC.

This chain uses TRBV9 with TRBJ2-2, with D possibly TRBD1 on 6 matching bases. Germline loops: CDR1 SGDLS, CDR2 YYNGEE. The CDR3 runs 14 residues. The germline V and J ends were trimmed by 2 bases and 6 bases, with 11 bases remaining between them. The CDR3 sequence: CASSVQGPPGELFF. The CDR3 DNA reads TGTGCCAGCAGCGTTCAGGGGCCTCCCGGGGAGCTGTTTTTT.

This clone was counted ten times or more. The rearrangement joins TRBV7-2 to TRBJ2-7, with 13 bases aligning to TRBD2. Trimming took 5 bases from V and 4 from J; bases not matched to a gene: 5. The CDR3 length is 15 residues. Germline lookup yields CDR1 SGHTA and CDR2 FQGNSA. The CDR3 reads CASSTTSGRAYEQYF. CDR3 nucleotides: TGTGCCAGCAGCACCACTAGCGGGAGGGCTTACGAGCAGTACTTC. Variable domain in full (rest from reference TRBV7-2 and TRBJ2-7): GAGVSQSPSNKVTEKGKDVELRCDPISGHTALYWYRQSLGQGLEFLIYFQGNSAPDKSGLPSDRFSAERTGGSVSTLTIQRTQQEDSAVYLCASSTTSGRAYEQYFGPGTRLTVT.